These T cell receptor beta chains were read from a single sample in a study of blood T cell repertoires in COVID-19. Some clones are missing from TCRdb's copy, which holds only in-frame ones; the method was immunoSEQ multiplex PCR. The data hold tens of thousands of clones, with over 70% observed a single time. Material: peripheral blood. All receptors derive from an older woman with acute or convalescent COVID-19. Both conserved end residues are part of each CDR3. A D gene is named only where the DNA matches it firmly. The size of a clone is reported for some rows only, either as once, few or many, or as a class for expanded clones.

clone_size: -
d_call: -
cdr3_length: 14
v_call: TRBV9
j_call: TRBJ1-1
cdr3_aa: CASSVVTSTPPAFF
cdr3_nt: TGTGCCAGCAGCGTAGTGACTTCTACCCCCCCAGCTTTCTTT

clone_size: -
d_call: TRBD2
cdr3_length: 17
v_call: TRBV2
j_call: TRBJ2-1
cdr3_aa: CASSFSGLAGVYNEQFF
cdr3_nt: TGTGCCAGCAGCTTTTCCGGACTAGCGGGAGTCTACAATGAGCAGTTCTTC

clone_size: -
d_call: TRBD1
cdr3_length: 14
v_call: TRBV5-5
j_call: TRBJ1-2
cdr3_aa: CASSPGTVARGYTF
cdr3_nt: TGTGCCAGCAGCCCCGGGACAGTGGCAAGGGGCTACACCTTC

clone_size: -
d_call: TRBD1
cdr3_length: 12
v_call: TRBV24-1
j_call: TRBJ1-5
cdr3_aa: CATSERTGPQHF
cdr3_nt: TGTGCCACCAGTGAACGGACAGGGCCCCAGCATTTT

clone_size: -
d_call: TRBD1
cdr3_length: 16
v_call: TRBV7-3
j_call: TRBJ2-6
cdr3_aa: CASSQGAPAGANVLTF
cdr3_nt: TGTGCCAGCAGCCAGGGGGCTCCCGCCGGGGCCAACGTCCTGACTTTC

clone_size: -
d_call: -
cdr3_length: 10
v_call: TRBV6-5
j_call: TRBJ2-2
cdr3_aa: CGTDTGELFF
cdr3_nt: TGTGGGACAGACACCGGGGAGCTGTTTTTT

clone_size: once
d_call: -
cdr3_length: 14
v_call: TRBV6-2/TRBV6-3
j_call: TRBJ2-7
cdr3_aa: CASSSSGFSYEQYF
cdr3_nt: TGTGCCAGCAGTTCCAGCGGATTCTCCTACGAGCAGTACTTC

clone_size: -
d_call: TRBD2
cdr3_length: 15
v_call: TRBV6-6
j_call: TRBJ2-5
cdr3_aa: CASIRTGTSGETQYF
cdr3_nt: TGTGCCAGCATCCGGACCGGGACTAGCGGAGAGACCCAGTACTTC

clone_size: -
d_call: -
cdr3_length: 14
v_call: TRBV6-5
j_call: TRBJ1-1
cdr3_aa: CASTSLGGDTEAFF
cdr3_nt: TGTGCCAGCACCTCTCTGGGAGGGGACACTGAAGCTTTCTTT

clone_size: -
d_call: -
cdr3_length: 16
v_call: TRBV5-4
j_call: TRBJ2-3
cdr3_aa: CASSEPGTYSTDTQYF
cdr3_nt: TGTGCCAGCAGCGAGCCTGGGACATATAGCACAGATACGCAGTATTTT

clone_size: few
d_call: -
cdr3_length: 19
v_call: TRBV23-1
j_call: TRBJ1-2
cdr3_aa: CASSQSRLLLRGGAYGYTF
cdr3_nt: TGCGCCAGCAGTCAATCGAGACTCCTCTTGAGGGGGGGAGCCTATGGCTACACCTTC

clone_size: -
d_call: TRBD1
cdr3_length: 14
v_call: TRBV3-1/TRBV3-2
j_call: TRBJ2-7
cdr3_aa: CASSQVATGNQQYF
cdr3_nt: TGTGCCAGCAGCCAAGTTGCGACAGGGAACCAGCAGTACTTC

clone_size: -
d_call: -
cdr3_length: 15
v_call: TRBV2
j_call: TRBJ1-2
cdr3_aa: CASSVKRSGDQGYTF
cdr3_nt: TGTGCCAGCAGCGTGAAGCGGTCCGGCGACCAAGGCTACACCTTC

clone_size: -
d_call: -
cdr3_length: 12
v_call: TRBV19
j_call: TRBJ1-2
cdr3_aa: CATSRRNYGYTF
cdr3_nt: TGTGCCACCTCGAGGAGAAACTATGGCTACACCTTC

clone_size: -
d_call: -
cdr3_length: 14
v_call: TRBV5-5
j_call: TRBJ2-2
cdr3_aa: CASSLADGGGELFF
cdr3_nt: TGTGCCAGCAGCTTGGCGGACGGGGGCGGGGAGCTGTTTTTT

clone_size: -
d_call: TRBD2
cdr3_length: 14
v_call: TRBV7-6
j_call: TRBJ2-1
cdr3_aa: CASSFAREANEQFF
cdr3_nt: TGTGCCAGCAGCTTCGCGCGGGAGGCGAATGAGCAGTTCTTC

clone_size: -
d_call: -
cdr3_length: 14
v_call: TRBV5-1
j_call: TRBJ2-7
cdr3_aa: CASSLGTRTYEQYF
cdr3_nt: TGCGCCAGCAGCTTGGGTACTAGGACCTACGAGCAGTACTTC

clone_size: -
d_call: TRBD2
cdr3_length: 16
v_call: TRBV19
j_call: TRBJ2-7
cdr3_aa: CASSFRAGEIGYEQYF
cdr3_nt: TGTGCCAGTAGTTTCCGGGCGGGGGAAATCGGATACGAGCAGTACTTC

clone_size: once
d_call: -
cdr3_length: 14
v_call: TRBV2
j_call: TRBJ1-5
cdr3_aa: CASSKDRGLVTQHF
cdr3_nt: TGTGCCAGCAGTAAGGACCGCGGGTTGGTAACCCAGCATTTT

clone_size: -
d_call: TRBD1
cdr3_length: 14
v_call: TRBV19
j_call: TRBJ1-1
cdr3_aa: CASSTGGLWTEAFF
cdr3_nt: TGTGCCAGTAGCACAGGGGGCCTTTGGACTGAAGCTTTCTTT

clone_size: -
d_call: TRBD1
cdr3_length: 15
v_call: TRBV29-1
j_call: TRBJ2-5
cdr3_aa: CSVESRGRGRETQYF
cdr3_nt: TGCAGCGTTGAAAGCCGGGGCAGGGGGCGTGAGACCCAGTACTTC

clone_size: -
d_call: TRBD1
cdr3_length: 14
v_call: TRBV19
j_call: TRBJ2-7
cdr3_aa: CASSMTGGVSEQYF
cdr3_nt: TGTGCCAGTAGTATGACAGGGGGAGTTTCCGAGCAGTACTTC

clone_size: -
d_call: -
cdr3_length: 14
v_call: TRBV2
j_call: TRBJ1-1
cdr3_aa: CASSDFGGGTEAFF
cdr3_nt: TGTGCCAGCAGTGATTTCGGAGGCGGGACTGAAGCTTTCTTT

clone_size: -
d_call: -
cdr3_length: 15
v_call: TRBV6-1
j_call: TRBJ1-2
cdr3_aa: CASSEGDNAVWGYTF
cdr3_nt: TGTGCCAGCAGTGAAGGAGACAACGCTGTTTGGGGCTACACCTTC

clone_size: -
d_call: TRBD1
cdr3_length: 15
v_call: TRBV25-1
j_call: TRBJ2-2
cdr3_aa: CASSERDRGAGELFF
cdr3_nt: TGTGCCAGCAGTGAGAGAGACAGGGGAGCCGGGGAGCTGTTTTTT

clone_size: -
d_call: -
cdr3_length: 17
v_call: TRBV19
j_call: TRBJ2-2
cdr3_aa: CASSTSRGLGLSGELFF
cdr3_nt: TGTGCCAGTAGTACGTCCAGGGGCCTGGGTCTGTCCGGGGAGCTGTTTTTT

clone_size: -
d_call: TRBD2
cdr3_length: 15
v_call: TRBV28
j_call: TRBJ2-1
cdr3_aa: CASSVSSGSHGEQFF
cdr3_nt: TGTGCCAGCAGTGTCTCTAGCGGGAGCCACGGTGAGCAGTTCTTC

clone_size: -
d_call: -
cdr3_length: 16
v_call: TRBV6-2/TRBV6-3
j_call: TRBJ2-3
cdr3_aa: CASSYPLWEPADTQYF
cdr3_nt: TGTGCCAGCAGTTACCCTCTTTGGGAGCCAGCAGATACGCAGTATTTT

clone_size: -
d_call: -
cdr3_length: 13
v_call: TRBV30
j_call: TRBJ1-4
cdr3_aa: CAWSPRDYEKLFF
cdr3_nt: TGTGCCTGGAGTCCCCGGGACTACGAAAAACTGTTTTTT

clone_size: -
d_call: -
cdr3_length: 13
v_call: TRBV10-1
j_call: TRBJ2-7
cdr3_aa: CASSTGGSVEQYF
cdr3_nt: TGCGCCAGCAGTACTGGAGGATCCGTCGAGCAGTACTTC

clone_size: -
d_call: TRBD1
cdr3_length: 14
v_call: TRBV10-3
j_call: TRBJ1-1
cdr3_aa: CAITPGQTNTEAFF
cdr3_nt: TGTGCCATCACCCCGGGACAGACGAACACTGAAGCTTTCTTT

clone_size: -
d_call: -
cdr3_length: 17
v_call: TRBV27
j_call: TRBJ2-6
cdr3_aa: CASTPSRTASGANVLTF
cdr3_nt: TGTGCCAGCACACCGTCCCGGACAGCTTCTGGGGCCAACGTCCTGACTTTC

clone_size: -
d_call: TRBD2
cdr3_length: 13
v_call: TRBV12-5
j_call: TRBJ2-1
cdr3_aa: CASQGLAGSEQFF
cdr3_nt: TGTGCTTCCCAGGGACTAGCGGGGAGTGAGCAGTTCTTC

clone_size: -
d_call: TRBD1
cdr3_length: 15
v_call: TRBV5-1
j_call: TRBJ2-1
cdr3_aa: CASSSGQGVWNEQFF
cdr3_nt: TGCGCCAGCAGCTCAGGACAGGGGGTGTGGAATGAGCAGTTCTTC

clone_size: -
d_call: -
cdr3_length: 14
v_call: TRBV7-2
j_call: TRBJ1-5
cdr3_aa: CASSTDLGNQPQHF
cdr3_nt: TGTGCCAGCAGCACAGACCTGGGCAATCAGCCCCAGCATTTT

clone_size: -
d_call: -
cdr3_length: 11
v_call: TRBV30
j_call: TRBJ2-7
cdr3_aa: CAWSATYEQYF
cdr3_nt: TGTGCCTGGAGTGCCACCTACGAGCAGTACTTC

clone_size: -
d_call: TRBD1
cdr3_length: 14
v_call: TRBV7-8
j_call: TRBJ1-2
cdr3_aa: CASSWGQTNYGYTF
cdr3_nt: TGTGCCAGCAGCTGGGGACAGACTAACTATGGCTACACCTTC

clone_size: few
d_call: TRBD2
cdr3_length: 13
v_call: TRBV5-6
j_call: TRBJ2-1
cdr3_aa: CASSSTTSGREFF
cdr3_nt: TGTGCCAGCAGCTCCACGACTAGCGGGAGAGAGTTCTTC

clone_size: -
d_call: TRBD1
cdr3_length: 12
v_call: TRBV6-5
j_call: TRBJ1-1
cdr3_aa: CASRFGDRKAFF
cdr3_nt: TGTGCCAGCAGGTTTGGGGACAGAAAAGCTTTCTTT

clone_size: -
d_call: TRBD1
cdr3_length: 17
v_call: TRBV7-6
j_call: TRBJ2-5
cdr3_aa: CASSSPRGDRVRETQYF
cdr3_nt: TGTGCCAGCAGCTCCCCCCGAGGGGACAGGGTACGGGAGACCCAGTACTTC

clone_size: -
d_call: TRBD1
cdr3_length: 14
v_call: TRBV5-1
j_call: TRBJ1-1
cdr3_aa: CASSTRTGNTEAFF
cdr3_nt: TGCGCCAGCAGCACCCGGACAGGGAACACTGAAGCTTTCTTT

clone_size: -
d_call: TRBD1
cdr3_length: 16
v_call: TRBV11-3
j_call: TRBJ2-3
cdr3_aa: CASSSGQGINTDTQYF
cdr3_nt: TGTGCCAGCAGCTCTGGACAGGGGATAAACACAGATACGCAGTATTTT

clone_size: -
d_call: -
cdr3_length: 16
v_call: TRBV24-1
j_call: TRBJ1-2
cdr3_aa: CATSDSYTSQDYGYTF
cdr3_nt: TGTGCCACCAGTGATTCGTACACCTCACAAGACTATGGCTACACCTTC

clone_size: -
d_call: -
cdr3_length: 15
v_call: TRBV28
j_call: TRBJ1-2
cdr3_aa: CASRAVDSYLWWYTF
cdr3_nt: TGTGCCAGCAGGGCGGTAGACAGTTACCTATGGTGGTACACCTTC

clone_size: once
d_call: TRBD1
cdr3_length: 15
v_call: TRBV27
j_call: TRBJ2-7
cdr3_aa: CASSQTPTGSYEQYF
cdr3_nt: TGTGCCAGCAGTCAAACCCCGACAGGGTCCTACGAGCAGTACTTC

clone_size: -
d_call: TRBD2
cdr3_length: 15
v_call: TRBV11-3
j_call: TRBJ2-7
cdr3_aa: CASSLGTSGIAEQYF
cdr3_nt: TGTGCCAGCAGCTTAGGAACTAGCGGGATCGCTGAGCAGTACTTC

clone_size: -
d_call: TRBD1
cdr3_length: 15
v_call: TRBV5-6
j_call: TRBJ1-2
cdr3_aa: CASSLAGTGAGGYTF
cdr3_nt: TGTGCCAGCAGCTTGGCCGGGACAGGGGCGGGAGGCTACACCTTC

clone_size: -
d_call: -
cdr3_length: 13
v_call: TRBV23-1
j_call: TRBJ1-2
cdr3_aa: CASGPLEVYGYTF
cdr3_nt: TGCGCCAGCGGACCTTTGGAGGTTTATGGCTACACCTTC

clone_size: -
d_call: TRBD1
cdr3_length: 13
v_call: TRBV6-5
j_call: TRBJ1-1
cdr3_aa: CASTVSLQGGAFF
cdr3_nt: TGTGCCAGCACCGTATCATTACAGGGGGGAGCTTTCTTT

clone_size: -
d_call: TRBD1
cdr3_length: 15
v_call: TRBV2
j_call: TRBJ1-6
cdr3_aa: CASSEMNRGNSPLHF
cdr3_nt: TGTGCCAGCAGTGAGATGAACAGGGGTAATTCACCCCTCCACTTT

clone_size: -
d_call: -
cdr3_length: 15
v_call: TRBV6-5
j_call: TRBJ1-3
cdr3_aa: CASWSWGGTGNTIYF
cdr3_nt: TGTGCCAGCTGGTCCTGGGGGGGGACTGGAAACACCATATATTTT

clone_size: -
d_call: -
cdr3_length: 13
v_call: TRBV28
j_call: TRBJ2-7
cdr3_aa: CASSWGLSYEQYF
cdr3_nt: TGTGCCAGCAGTTGGGGACTTTCCTACGAGCAGTACTTC

clone_size: -
d_call: TRBD1
cdr3_length: 12
v_call: TRBV12-3/TRBV12-4
j_call: TRBJ1-2
cdr3_aa: CASSRTGEGYTF
cdr3_nt: TGTGCCAGCAGCCGGACAGGGGAGGGCTACACCTTC

clone_size: -
d_call: TRBD2
cdr3_length: 13
v_call: TRBV12-3/TRBV12-4
j_call: TRBJ2-3
cdr3_aa: CASSFGSGGRSYF
cdr3_nt: TGTGCCAGCAGTTTCGGGTCGGGGGGGAGGAGTTATTTT